Shown below are 2 T cell receptor beta chains from a single sample sequenced in a study of regulatory T cells in long-lasting Graves disease (dated by TCRdb to the early 2020s). Library method: multiplex PCR. TCRdb lists the instrument as Illumina HiSeq 4000. iRepertoire HTBI primers and Arm-PCR amplification of CDR3 regions were used to construct TCR beta libraries. The public reads were run again by TCRdb, first through fastp at Q25 and then through MiXCR, and only productive beta chains were kept. Rows merge per CDR3 protein into single entries with the most common DNA and genes. The sample table lists 300,000 to 350,000 distinct CDR3 sequences, roughly a fifth of them with a count of one. The ten biggest clones cover over 25% of the sample. The time point label here, explained by the study, means: persistent/refractory GD, antithyroid drugs over 5 years with positive TRAb. For both TCR sequencing and RNA sequencing, RNA was extracted from PBMCs in TRIzol.

This sample comprised peripheral blood mononuclear cells (PBMCs), obtained when the disease was refractory, from a patient treated with antithyroid drugs. These receptors originate from a female donor with Graves disease.

The V gene is TRBV30, the J gene TRBJ2-2; D is unresolved. V was cut by 2 bases and J by 7 bases, with 8 bases left in between. In germline, CDR1 is GTSNPN, CDR2 SVGIG (reference sequence). The CDR3 loop spans 12 amino acids. In DNA, the CDR3 is TGTGCCTGGAGTTACTTGGGCGGGGAGCTGTTTTTT. The encoded protein is CAWSYLGGELFF. Full variable domain (missing parts from reference TRBV30 and TRBJ2-2): SQTIHQWPATLVQPVGSPLSLECTVEGTSNPNLYWYRQAAGRGLQLLFYSVGIGQISSEVPQNLSASRPQDRQFILSSKKLLLSDSGFYLCAWSYLGGELFFGEGSRLTVL.

The CDR3 region is CASSLVGGRDEQFF. Here the CDR3 DNA reads TGTGCCAGCAGCTTAGTTGGAGGACGGGATGAGCAGTTCTTC. This chain uses TRBV7-2 with TRBJ2-1, with D tentatively TRBD2 (5 bases). The CDR3 has 14 amino acids. Germline CDR1 and CDR2: SGHTA and FQGNSA. V lost 1 base and J 8 bases, leaving 12 bases between the germline ends.